The text below deals with one TCR beta chain. Its target is unknown. These data belong to a study of vaccination and CD4 T cells after COVID-19. As for the study in general: Convalescent donors were composed of six males and four females, of whom two were Hispanic.

The germline gives CDR1 SGHDT, CDR2 YYEEEE. This CDR3 has 12 residues. With 4 bases removed from V and 8 bases from J, the gap between germline ends came to 12 bases. CD4+ T cells that had been cultured provided DNA sequenced with the Oncomine TCR Beta short-read assay. It was cultured CD4+ T cells from which genomic DNA was extracted. TCRdb analysed the PCR reads with MiXCR anew, one entry per CDR3 protein. The sample comprises approximately 8,000 distinct CDR3 sequences, roughly 72% of which are singletons, and approximately 40% rests with the top ten. Treatment meaning: roughly ten-day PBMC culture with coronavirus spike peptide pools or control peptides (ViraFEST assay). Expansion of antigen-specific T cells with peptide pools by ViraFEST preceded sequencing of TCRs.

The chain joins TRBV5-6 to TRBJ1-2; TRBD1 is a possible D gene (5 bases). Material: CD4+ T cells from blood, cultured in vitro. The sequence came from a human donor who had recovered from COVID-19. As DNA, the CDR3 is TGTGCCAGCAGCCACGACAGTCTGGGCTACACCTTC. Residues: CASSHDSLGYTF.